The clone carrying this T cell receptor beta chain was counted between two and nine times. This entry comes from a study of CD8+CD57+ T cells in acquired aplastic anemia. The overall study: Sorting CD4+ and CD8+ cells gave DNA averaging about 3.1 ug.

Selection for sequencing was limited to patients who had shown CD8+CD57+ cell expansion by flow cytometry. Germline V gene sequence: CDR1 LGHDT, CDR2 YNNKEL (reference sequence). The CDR3 consists of 13 residues. The junction had 13 bases not matched to a gene; V was cut back by 7 bases and J by 12 bases. Genomic DNA, the template, was used for profiling of the TCR beta VDJ and CDR3. TCRdb processed the reads anew with MiXCR; each CDR3 protein has one entry. The repertoire holds around 200,000 distinct CDR3 sequences, with about half as singletons. Sequenced sample: sorted CD4+, CD8+, or CD8+CD57+ T cells (not recorded which) from PBMCs. The V call is TRBV3-1, the J call TRBJ2-7, with 9 bases identical to TRBD2. The clonotype comes from a human donor with aplastic anemia. The CDR3 region is CASTLGGGGEWYF. CDR3 nucleotides: TGTGCCAGCACCTTAGGGGGCGGGGGGGAGTGGTACTTC.